Detailed here is one T cell receptor beta chain. The germline gives CDR1 LNHDA, CDR2 SQIVND (reference sequence). Deletions cut 6 bases from V and 5 bases from J, with 13 bases between. The CDR3 runs 14 residues. Per the study methods: For nucleated cells, counts were estimated from reference gene primer amplification. Profiled with immunoSEQ multiplex PCR; TCRdb holds only in-frame clones, not every one. V and J calls and clone size are as listed in that table; D and trimming were resolved from the DNA. The sample carries under 250,000 clones, roughly nine tenths recorded once. The sample originates from a study of blood T cell repertoires in COVID-19. Study-level information: There were acute and convalescent COVID-19 samples, and they came from the United States, Italy and Spain. Sources were T cells, B-cell-depleted T cells, or PBMCs; the material itself was cDNA or gDNA.

Source material: peripheral blood. The TCR originated in a man in his fifties or sixties with COVID-19, enrolled during active disease. V gene TRBV19 combines with J gene TRBJ2-2; possibly TRBD2 for D (6 bases). Here the CDR3 reads CASRYLAPTGELFF. The CDR3 DNA follows: TGTGCCAGTAGGTATCTAGCGCCTACCGGGGAGCTGTTTTTT.